Following are 17 T cell receptor beta chains from one sample sequenced in a study of vaccination and CD4 T cells after COVID-19. Sequencing of DNA taken from cultured CD4+ T cells relied on the Oncomine TCR Beta short-read assay. From the PCR reads, TCRdb called clonotypes with MiXCR, one entry per CDR3 protein. Of roughly 3,600 distinct CDR3 sequences listed, around 16% were seen once; the top ten hold around 21%. Their specific antigens are unknown. Treatment reported: roughly nine-day PBMC culture with coronavirus spike peptide pools or control peptides (ViraFEST assay). The sample taken for sequencing was CD4+ T cells from blood, cultured in vitro. The receptors originated from a human donor who had recovered from COVID-19.

This clonotype was detected a few times. V usage is TRBV7-3 and J usage is TRBJ2-2, with TRBD1 as a possible D gene (6 bases). Trimming removed 3 bases at V and 3 bases at J, with 8 bases between. The CDR3 loop spans 14 amino acids. CDR1 is SGHTA, CDR2 FQGTGA, per germline. The CDR3 DNA sequence: TGTGCCAGCAGCTTGGACAGTTACACCGGGGAGCTGTTTTTT. Amino acids: CASSLDSYTGELFF.

This clonotype showed up just once. CDR3 nucleotides: TGTGCCAGCAGTTACCTAGCGGGTTTTTCCTACAATGAGCAGTTCTTC. Amino acids: CASSYLAGFSYNEQFF. The gene calls are TRBV6-5 and TRBJ2-1; 8 nucleotides agree with TRBD2. From germline, CDR1 is MNHEY and CDR2 SVGAGI. The CDR3 length is 16 residues. Trimming cost V 2 bases and J 1 base; bases outside gene matches: 4.

The chain carries TRBV5-4 and TRBJ1-3; D is ambiguous. The CDR3 covers 13 residues. V was shortened by 1 base and J by 3 bases, with 5 bases between the two germline ends. Germline CDR1 is SGHNT and CDR2 is YYREEE (reference sequence). As DNA, the CDR3 is TGTGCCAGCAGCTTGTACGGTGGAAACACCATATATTTT. Translating gives CASSLYGGNTIYF.

This clonotype showed up just a few times. The gene calls are TRBV18 and TRBJ2-3; TRBD1 matches at 8 bases. Looked up from germline, CDR1 is KGHSH and CDR2 is LQKENI. The J segment lost 1 base and the V segment lost 3 bases, leaving 6 bases of the junction unmatched. This CDR3 contains 16 residues. CDR3 sequence: CASSPSHRGGTDTQYF. CDR3 DNA: TGTGCCAGCTCACCCTCTCACAGGGGGGGCACAGATACGCAGTATTTT. The variable domain in full, with the rest retrieved from reference TRBV18 and TRBJ2-3, is NAGVMQNPRHLVRRRGQEARLRCSPMKGHSHVYWYRQLPEEGLKFMVYLQKENIIDESGMPKERFSAEFPKEGPSILRIQQVVRGDSAAYFCASSPSHRGGTDTQYFGPGTRLTVL.

The chain recombines TRBV30 with TRBJ2-3; D gene ambiguous. This CDR3 comprises 14 residues. Germline CDR1 GTSNPN, CDR2 SVGIG (reference sequence). The germline V and J ends were trimmed by 0 bases and 1 base, with 8 bases remaining between them. CDR3 nucleotide sequence: TGTGCCTGGAGTGTACGCACGGGCACAGATACGCAGTATTTT. It is translated as CAWSVRTGTDTQYF.

By frequency in the sample, this clonotype is medium-sized (0.01 to 0.1%). V usage is TRBV2 and J usage is TRBJ1-6; 8 bases line up with TRBD1. Trimming took 7 bases from V and 7 from J; bases not matched to a gene: 9. Germline CDR1 SNHLY, CDR2 FYNNEI. The CDR3 has 15 amino acids. In DNA form, the CDR3 reads TGTGCCAGCACCCGCGGACAGGGCGGGAATTCACCCCTCCACTTT. It specifies CASTRGQGGNSPLHF.

By frequency in the sample, this clonotype is medium-sized. The genes are TRBV20-1 and TRBJ1-1; a weak D match, TRBD1 (5 bases). Between the trimmed V and J ends, which lost 3 bases and 0 bases, there was a span of 11 bases. This CDR3 spans 14 amino acids. Germline CDR1 is DFQATT and CDR2 is SNEGSKA (reference sequence). The CDR3 DNA reads TGCAGTGCTAGGGTCGGGGCCTTGAACACTGAAGCTTTCTTT. Protein: CSARVGALNTEAFF.

This clonotype ranks as medium-sized. The chain couples TRBV19 to TRBJ1-3; 11 bases fit TRBD1. The CDR3 spans 17 residues. V was pared by 7 bases and J by 4 bases, with 12 bases of the junction left unmatched. CDR1 and CDR2 (germline): LNHDA, SQIVND (reference sequence). CDR3: CASTAGTGGSYGNTIYF. The CDR3 nucleotides are TGTGCCAGTACCGCCGGGACAGGGGGATCCTACGGAAACACCATATATTTT. Based on the CDR3 plus reference TRBV19 and TRBJ1-3, the full variable domain is DGGITQSPKYLFRKEGQNVTLSCEQNLNHDAMYWYRQDPGQGLRLIYYSQIVNDFQKGDIAEGYSVSREKKESFPLTVTSAQKNPTAFYLCASTAGTGGSYGNTIYFGEGSWLTVV.

This clonotype came up a few times. This chain uses TRBV12-3 or TRBV12-4 with TRBJ1-2; 7 bases align to TRBD1. This CDR3 is 14 amino acids long. Losses at the gene ends were 6 bases for V and 2 bases for J; bases not matched to a gene: 6. The CDR3 sequence: CASRYKQGNYGYTF. CDR3 bases: TGTGCCAGCAGATATAAACAGGGGAACTATGGCTACACCTTC.

This clonotype is medium-sized (0.01 to 0.1%) in the sample. The chain uses TRBV20-1 and TRBJ2-7; 11 bases fit TRBD2. The CDR3 loop spans 13 amino acids. Germline CDR1 reads DFQATT; CDR2 reads SNEGSKA (reference sequence). V was clipped by 6 bases and J by 4 bases; unmatched bases: 5. Written as DNA, the CDR3 is TGCAGTGCCCGACTAGCGGGACGGTACGAGCAGTACTTC. Protein product: CSARLAGRYEQYF.

This clonotype is medium-sized in the sample. The genes are TRBV7-3 and TRBJ2-2; D is ambiguous. Between the trimmed V and J ends, which lost 0 bases and 1 base, there was a span of 0 bases. The CDR3 runs 13 residues. From germline, CDR1 is SGHTA and CDR2 FQGTGA. This CDR3 is CASSLTNTGELFF. The DNA of the CDR3 is TGTGCCAGCAGCTTAACGAACACCGGGGAGCTGTTTTTT. Full variable domain (outside the CDR3, taken from reference TRBV7-3 and TRBJ2-2): GAGVSQTPSNKVTEKGKYVELRCDPISGHTALYWYRQSLGQGPEFLIYFQGTGAADDSGLPNDRFFAVRPEGSVSTLKIQRTERGDSAVYLCASSLTNTGELFFGEGSRLTVL.

In its sample, this clonotype is medium-sized. The CDR3 loop is CSAWTDTEAFF. The CDR3 DNA reads TGCAGTGCTTGGACGGACACTGAAGCTTTCTTT. The gene calls are TRBV20-1 and TRBJ1-1; no definite D call. The germline V and J ends were trimmed by 5 bases and 3 bases, with 7 bases remaining between them. The CDR3 sequence is 11 residues long. In germline, CDR1 is DFQATT, CDR2 SNEGSKA (reference sequence).

CDR3 sequence: CASSLSADNEQFF. In DNA, the CDR3 is TGTGCCAGCAGCTTATCGGCGGACAATGAGCAGTTCTTC. The chain links TRBV7-3 to TRBJ2-1; D gene ambiguous. V lost 2 bases, J lost 5 bases, and 7 bases lay in between. The CDR3 consists of 13 residues. The germline V gene encodes CDR1 SGHTA and CDR2 FQGTGA.

By share of the sample, this clonotype is medium-sized. The chain is built from TRBV20-1 and TRBJ1-2; the D is unclear. The CDR3 extends over 13 amino acids. Trimming left V 1 base short and J 2 bases short, with 8 bases between. Looked up from germline, CDR1 is DFQATT and CDR2 is SNEGSKA (reference sequence). The CDR3: CSARGVANYGYTF. CDR3 DNA: TGCAGTGCTAGAGGGGTGGCAAACTATGGCTACACCTTC.

The sample holds one count of this clonotype. The rearrangement links TRBV6-1 to TRBJ1-1; D might be TRBD1 (5 bases). CDR3 size: 14 residues. The germline V gene encodes CDR1 MNHNS and CDR2 SASEGT. Trimming shortened V by 8 bases and J by 0 bases, and 13 bases separated the two germline ends. CDR3 loop: CASGALDLNTEAFF. CDR3 coding DNA: TGTGCCAGCGGGGCCCTTGACCTGAACACTGAAGCTTTCTTT.

The rearrangement uses TRBV7-3 and TRBJ2-3; 9 nucleotides agree with TRBD1. The CDR3 has 14 amino acids. Germline lookup yields CDR1 SGHTA and CDR2 FQGTGA. J lost 3 bases, V lost 5 bases, and 3 bases had no gene match. The CDR3 here is CASSPDRGTDTQYF. CDR3 sequence (DNA): TGTGCCAGCAGCCCCGACAGGGGGACAGATACGCAGTATTTT.

The rearrangement uses TRBV2 and TRBJ1-6; D uncertain. V was shortened by 4 bases and J by 10 bases, with 17 bases between the two germline ends. The CDR3 loop spans 15 amino acids. CDR1 SNHLY and CDR2 FYNNEI come from the germline V gene. Here the CDR3 DNA reads TGTGCCAGCAGTGGATCACGAAGTAAAGGGTCACCCCTCCACTTT. Translated, it gives CASSGSRSKGSPLHF.